The 4 T cell receptor beta chains listed next were all sequenced from one sample in a study of human T cells and chemical hapten exposure. Time point indicated: patch test 1, 2 weeks after DPC sensitization. As to treatment: therapeutic diphenylcyclopropenone sensitization with weekly scalp DPC. TCRdb re-analysed the RACE reads in MiXCR, keeping a single row per CDR3 protein. The data show around 160,000 distinct CDR3 sequences, about 15% seen once. Sample: whole blood, taken in connection with sensitization to the hapten diphenylcyclopropenone (DPC). All receptors derive from a woman between 25 and 40 years old with alopecia areata. Some clones in this sample may be carry-over from other donors' samples.

This clonotype showed up many times. J is TRBJ1-1 and V is TRBV18, with a tentative D call TRBD1 (5 bases). Germline CDR1 reads KGHSH; CDR2 reads LQKENI. The CDR3 is made up of 15 amino acids. V shed 2 bases and J shed 3 bases, with 13 bases lying between them. The CDR3 spells CASSPRRGSDTEAFF. DNA of the CDR3: TGTGCCAGCTCACCAAGAAGGGGTAGCGACACTGAAGCTTTCTTT.

This clonotype was detected many times. The chain recombines TRBV12-3 or TRBV12-4 with TRBJ1-2, with D maybe TRBD1 (6 bases). Trimming took off 1 base at V and 4 bases at J, with 7 bases between the two ends. The CDR3 contains 13 residues. In DNA, the CDR3 is TGTGCCAGCAGTTTAGACAGGGTCTATGGCTACACCTTC. Amino acid sequence: CASSLDRVYGYTF.

This clonotype was recorded a few times. The chain joins TRBV28 to TRBJ1-1, with a tentative D call TRBD1 (5 bases). Looked up from germline, CDR1 is MDHEN and CDR2 is SYDVKM. The CDR3 consists of 16 residues. Deletions cut 0 bases from V and 1 base from J, with 12 bases between. The CDR3 region is CASSLWKTVPNTEAFF. The CDR3 nucleotides read TGTGCCAGCAGTTTATGGAAGACAGTACCGAACACTGAAGCTTTCTTT. Complete variable domain (other parts from reference TRBV28 and TRBJ1-1): DVKVTQSSRYLVKRTGEKVFLECVQDMDHENMFWYRQDPGLGLRLIYFSYDVKMKEKGDIPEGYSVSREKKERFSLILESASTNQTSMYLCASSLWKTVPNTEAFFGQGTRLTVV.

This clonotype came up many times. The chain employs TRBV10-3 and TRBJ1-3, with no clear D. Germline V CDR1 and CDR2: ENHRY, SYGVKD. Trimming left V 6 bases short and J 4 bases short, with 10 bases between. This CDR3 is 13 amino acids long. CDR3 nucleotides: TGTGCCATCAGGTGGTCAGCCGGAAACACCATATATTTT. Translation: CAIRWSAGNTIYF.